Listed below are T cell receptor beta chains from one sample, sequenced in a study of OX40 agonist ivuxolimab in advanced cancers. The method was immunoSEQ multiplex PCR; TCRdb's version includes in-frame clones alone and lacks a portion of them. This sample has roughly 63,000 clones, with around 89% found just once. The specimen was CD4+ or CD8+ T cells sorted from blood, collected in a trial of the OX40 agonist ivuxolimab. These receptors all come from an adult with an advanced solid tumor such as melanoma, head and neck, liver or kidney cancer. Each CDR3 is given with its conserved first and last residue. The order of the fields is J gene, V gene, clone size, D gene, CDR3 DNA, CDR3 protein. A D gene is named only where the DNA matches it firmly. The size of a clone is reported for some rows only, either as once, few or many, or as a class for expanded clones.

J gene: TRBJ2-3
V gene: TRBV18
clone size: .
D gene: .
CDR3 DNA: TGTGCCAGCTCACCCGTATTATTCCGGGACACCACTAGCACAGATACGCAGTATTTT
CDR3 protein: CASSPVLFRDTTSTDTQYF

J gene: TRBJ1-1
V gene: TRBV5-4
clone size: .
D gene: .
CDR3 DNA: TGTGCCAGCAGCGGGGGGGTGAACACTGAAGCTTTCTTT
CDR3 protein: CASSGGVNTEAFF

J gene: TRBJ2-1
V gene: TRBV7-2
clone size: .
D gene: .
CDR3 DNA: TGTGCCAGCAGCTTCTTAGCAGTACACAATGAGCAGTTCTTC
CDR3 protein: CASSFLAVHNEQFF

J gene: TRBJ1-1
V gene: TRBV27
clone size: .
D gene: .
CDR3 DNA: TGTGCCAGCAGTTACTCGTGGGGTGCTGGCACTGAAGCTTTCTTT
CDR3 protein: CASSYSWGAGTEAFF

J gene: TRBJ1-4
V gene: TRBV30
clone size: .
D gene: .
CDR3 DNA: TGTGCCTGGAGTGTCGGTGTGGGGACAATTTATGAAAAACTGTTTTTT
CDR3 protein: CAWSVGVGTIYEKLFF

J gene: TRBJ2-1
V gene: TRBV9
clone size: .
D gene: .
CDR3 DNA: TGTGCCGCAGGGACCCTCTCCTACAATGAGCAGTTCTTC
CDR3 protein: CAAGTLSYNEQFF

J gene: TRBJ2-1
V gene: TRBV11-2
clone size: .
D gene: .
CDR3 DNA: TGTGCCAGCAGCCTCAAGCGCGGTACCTACAATGAGCAGTTCTTC
CDR3 protein: CASSLKRGTYNEQFF

J gene: TRBJ1-5
V gene: TRBV4-1
clone size: .
D gene: .
CDR3 DNA: TGCGCCAGCAGCCCATTCGACGGTAATCAGCCCCAGCATTTT
CDR3 protein: CASSPFDGNQPQHF

J gene: TRBJ2-1
V gene: TRBV6-5
clone size: .
D gene: TRBD2
CDR3 DNA: TGTGCCAGCAGTTACGGGGAGGGGCGGAGTAATGAGCAGTTCTTC
CDR3 protein: CASSYGEGRSNEQFF

J gene: TRBJ2-1
V gene: TRBV27
clone size: .
D gene: .
CDR3 DNA: TGTGCCAGCAAGGGAGTCACCTACAATGAGCAGTTCTTC
CDR3 protein: CASKGVTYNEQFF

J gene: TRBJ2-5
V gene: TRBV19
clone size: once
D gene: TRBD2
CDR3 DNA: TGTGCCAGTAGTATAGGGCCTAGCGGAAAAGAGACCCAGTACTTC
CDR3 protein: CASSIGPSGKETQYF

J gene: TRBJ2-5
V gene: TRBV21-1
clone size: .
D gene: .
CDR3 DNA: TGTGCCAGCAGCAAAGGGGACGACAGACCCAACAACCAAGAGACCCAGTACTTC
CDR3 protein: CASSKGDDRPNNQETQYF

J gene: TRBJ2-7
V gene: TRBV5-6
clone size: few
D gene: TRBD2
CDR3 DNA: TGTGCCAGCAGCGGGGCCGGGACTAGCTTTTACGAGCAGTACTTC
CDR3 protein: CASSGAGTSFYEQYF

J gene: TRBJ1-6
V gene: TRBV4-2
clone size: few
D gene: .
CDR3 DNA: TGTGCCAGCAGCCAAATACCACAGGAACCCCTCCACTTT
CDR3 protein: CASSQIPQEPLHF

J gene: TRBJ2-1
V gene: TRBV14
clone size: .
D gene: TRBD2
CDR3 DNA: TGTGCCAGCAGGCGATCCCCGGGAGGAGCTTACAATGAGCAGTTCTTC
CDR3 protein: CASRRSPGGAYNEQFF

J gene: TRBJ1-4
V gene: TRBV7-6
clone size: .
D gene: .
CDR3 DNA: TGTGCCAGCAGCCTCGGCTACGGGCGGGGTGAAAAACTGTTTTTT
CDR3 protein: CASSLGYGRGEKLFF

J gene: TRBJ2-2
V gene: TRBV27
clone size: .
D gene: .
CDR3 DNA: TGTGCCAGCAGTCAACAGACCGGGGAGCTGTTTTTT
CDR3 protein: CASSQQTGELFF

J gene: TRBJ2-2
V gene: TRBV5-1
clone size: .
D gene: TRBD2
CDR3 DNA: TGCGCCAGCAGCTTGGACCTAGCGGTTAACACCGGGGAGCTGTTTTTT
CDR3 protein: CASSLDLAVNTGELFF

J gene: TRBJ1-1
V gene: TRBV7-2
clone size: few
D gene: .
CDR3 DNA: TGTGCCAGCGGGGAGGGGGCTGAAGCTTTCTTT
CDR3 protein: CASGEGAEAFF

J gene: TRBJ2-2
V gene: TRBV6-1
clone size: .
D gene: .
CDR3 DNA: TGTGCCAGCACTACATTATACCGGGGCGGGGAGCTGTTTTTT
CDR3 protein: CASTTLYRGGELFF

J gene: TRBJ1-1
V gene: TRBV19
clone size: few
D gene: .
CDR3 DNA: TGTGCCAGTGCTATAGGGAACACTGAAGCTTTCTTT
CDR3 protein: CASAIGNTEAFF

J gene: TRBJ1-1
V gene: TRBV5-5
clone size: .
D gene: .
CDR3 DNA: TGTGCCAGCAGCTTGGTTGGAACTGAAGCTTTCTTT
CDR3 protein: CASSLVGTEAFF

J gene: TRBJ1-1
V gene: TRBV10-2
clone size: .
D gene: .
CDR3 DNA: TGCGCCAGCAGTGTCACAGGGAACACTGAAGCTTTCTTT
CDR3 protein: CASSVTGNTEAFF

J gene: TRBJ2-1
V gene: TRBV19
clone size: once
D gene: .
CDR3 DNA: TGTGCCAGTAGGATAGGGGGGCCCTTAAACTACAATGAGCAGTTCTTC
CDR3 protein: CASRIGGPLNYNEQFF

J gene: TRBJ2-7
V gene: TRBV6-1
clone size: .
D gene: .
CDR3 DNA: TGTGCCAGCAGTGTGTCGGGAGAAGCCTACGAGCAGTACTTC
CDR3 protein: CASSVSGEAYEQYF

J gene: TRBJ1-1
V gene: TRBV19
clone size: .
D gene: .
CDR3 DNA: TGTGCCAGTAGGGACATCTATGGAGGCACTGAAGCTTTCTTT
CDR3 protein: CASRDIYGGTEAFF

J gene: TRBJ2-7
V gene: TRBV4-1
clone size: .
D gene: TRBD2
CDR3 DNA: TGCGCCAGCAGCCAAAGTCAAGCGGGAGGGATCTACGAGCAGTACTTC
CDR3 protein: CASSQSQAGGIYEQYF

J gene: TRBJ2-3
V gene: TRBV7-2
clone size: .
D gene: TRBD1
CDR3 DNA: TGTGCCAGCAGCCCTGGGACAGGGCTGGGTACGCAGTATTTT
CDR3 protein: CASSPGTGLGTQYF

J gene: TRBJ2-7
V gene: TRBV4-2
clone size: .
D gene: .
CDR3 DNA: TGTGCCAGCAGCCCCACCCCCTCTCGCGAGCAGTACTTC
CDR3 protein: CASSPTPSREQYF